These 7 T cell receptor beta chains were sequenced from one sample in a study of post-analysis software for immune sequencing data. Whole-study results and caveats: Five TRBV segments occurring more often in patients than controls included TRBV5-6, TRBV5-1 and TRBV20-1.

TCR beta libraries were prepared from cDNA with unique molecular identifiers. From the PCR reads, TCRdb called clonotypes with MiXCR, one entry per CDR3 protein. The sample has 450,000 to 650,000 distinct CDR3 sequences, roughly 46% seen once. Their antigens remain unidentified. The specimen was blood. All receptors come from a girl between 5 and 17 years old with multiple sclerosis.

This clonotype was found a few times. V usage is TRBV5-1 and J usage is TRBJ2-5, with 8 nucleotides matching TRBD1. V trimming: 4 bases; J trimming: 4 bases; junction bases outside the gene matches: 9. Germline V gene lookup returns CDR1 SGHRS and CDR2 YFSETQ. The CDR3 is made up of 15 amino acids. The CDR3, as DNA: TGCGCCAGCAGCCCCCTGACAGGGGATACAGAGACCCAGTACTTC. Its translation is CASSPLTGDTETQYF.

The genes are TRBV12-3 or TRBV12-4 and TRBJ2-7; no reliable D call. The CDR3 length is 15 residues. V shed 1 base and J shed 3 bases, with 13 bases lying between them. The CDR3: CASSLGAAKDYEQYF. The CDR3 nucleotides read TGTGCCAGCAGTTTAGGGGCTGCGAAAGACTACGAGCAGTACTTC.

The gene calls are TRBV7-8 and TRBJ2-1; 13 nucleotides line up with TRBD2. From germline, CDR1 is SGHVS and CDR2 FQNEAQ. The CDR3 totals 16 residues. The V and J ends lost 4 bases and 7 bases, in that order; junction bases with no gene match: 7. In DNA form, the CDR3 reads TGTGCCAGCAGCTCACTCGGGACTAGCGGGAAGAATGAGCAGTTCTTC. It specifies CASSSLGTSGKNEQFF.

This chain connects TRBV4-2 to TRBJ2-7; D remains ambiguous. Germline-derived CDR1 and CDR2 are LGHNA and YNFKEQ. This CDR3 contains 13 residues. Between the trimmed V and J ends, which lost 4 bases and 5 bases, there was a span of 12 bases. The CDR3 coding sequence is TGTGCCAGCAGCCCCCCCACCGTGGACGAGCAGTACTTC. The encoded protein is CASSPPTVDEQYF.

The CDR3 DNA sequence: TGTGCGAGCGCGGCGAGCTCCTACGAGCAGTACTTC. Protein product: CASAASSYEQYF. The genes are TRBV12-3 or TRBV12-4 and TRBJ2-7; D unresolved. This CDR3 is built from 12 residues.

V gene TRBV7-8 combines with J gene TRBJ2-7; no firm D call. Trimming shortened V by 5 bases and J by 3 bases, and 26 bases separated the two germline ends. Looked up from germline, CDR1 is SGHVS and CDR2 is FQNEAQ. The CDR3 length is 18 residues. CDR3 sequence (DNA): TGTGCCAGCAGCCTCACGGATCGTATCACACTCTCACACTACGAGCAGTACTTC. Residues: CASSLTDRITLSHYEQYF. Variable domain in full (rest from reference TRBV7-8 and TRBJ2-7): GAGVSQSPRYKVAKRGQDVALRCDPISGHVSLFWYQQALGQGPEFLTYFQNEAQLDKSGLPSDRFFAERPEGSVSTLKIQRTQQEDSAVYLCASSLTDRITLSHYEQYFGPGTRLTVT.

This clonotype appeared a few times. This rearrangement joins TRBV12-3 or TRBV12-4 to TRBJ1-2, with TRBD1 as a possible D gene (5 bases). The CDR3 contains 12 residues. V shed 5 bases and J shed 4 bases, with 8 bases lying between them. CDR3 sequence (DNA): TGTGCCAGCAGTACGGGGGTCTATGGCTACACCTTC. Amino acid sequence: CASSTGVYGYTF.